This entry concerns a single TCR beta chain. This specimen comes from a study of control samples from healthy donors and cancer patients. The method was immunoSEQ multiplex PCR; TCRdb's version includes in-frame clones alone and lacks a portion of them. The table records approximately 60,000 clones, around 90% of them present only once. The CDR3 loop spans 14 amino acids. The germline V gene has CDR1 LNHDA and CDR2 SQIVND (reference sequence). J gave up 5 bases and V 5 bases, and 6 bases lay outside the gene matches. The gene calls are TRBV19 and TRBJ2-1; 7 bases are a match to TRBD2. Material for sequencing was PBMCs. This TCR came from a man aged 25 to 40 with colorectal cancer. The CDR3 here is CASSLAGDNNEQFF. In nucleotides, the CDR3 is TGTGCCAGTAGTTTGGCGGGGGATAACAATGAGCAGTTCTTC.